A single sample is the source of the 5 T cell receptor beta chains below, sequenced in a study of blood T cell repertoires in COVID-19. Sequencing was performed with immunoSEQ multiplex PCR; in TCRdb, only in-frame clones are kept and a portion is missing. In the table there are roughly 330,000 clones, over 75% of which are singletons. Sequenced material: PBMCs or T cells enriched from blood (not recorded which). The source is a woman between 25 and 40 years old who had recovered from COVID-19.

As regards this clone: At the DNA level, this CDR3 is encoded by other sequences in the same sample as well. This sequence joins TRBV6-5 and TRBJ1-3; unclear D gene. The CDR3 is made up of 15 amino acids. The V and J ends lost 0 bases and 0 bases respectively, with 6 bases between them. The germline gives CDR1 MNHEY, CDR2 SVGAGI. The DNA of the CDR3 is TGTGCCAGCAGTTACTCTTCCAGCTCTGGAAACACCATATATTTT. This encodes CASSYSSSSGNTIYF.

CDR3 region: CAWTARDRQNQPQHF. The CDR3 DNA follows: TGTGCCTGGACCGCCCGGGACAGGCAAAATCAGCCCCAGCATTTT. The chain links TRBV30 to TRBJ1-5; 8 positions agree with TRBD1. In germline, CDR1 is GTSNPN, CDR2 SVGIG (reference sequence). J was trimmed by 4 bases and V by 4 bases; bases with no gene match: 9. This CDR3 region has 15 residues.

This clone was counted only a few times. The J gene is TRBJ1-2, the V gene TRBV4-1; TRBD1 matches at 8 bases. The CDR3 has 15 residues. V lost 2 bases to trimming and J lost 8 bases; unmatched junction nucleotides: 10. Germline CDR1 MGHRA, CDR2 YSYEKL. This CDR3 reads CASSQSSGGAKGYTF. The CDR3 bases are TGCGCCAGCAGCCAAAGTTCAGGGGGCGCGAAAGGCTACACCTTC.

The CDR3 protein is CASSVRGKAGQPQHF. CDR3 bases: TGTGCCAGTAGTGTCAGGGGGAAAGCAGGACAGCCCCAGCATTTT. This rearrangement joins TRBV19 to TRBJ1-5, with TRBD1 identical over 7 bases. Per germline, CDR1 LNHDA and CDR2 SQIVND (reference sequence). The J segment lost 7 bases and the V segment lost 5 bases, leaving 11 bases of the junction unmatched. The CDR3 loop spans 15 amino acids.

The chain employs TRBV10-3 and TRBJ1-4; 7 bases match TRBD1. Germline assignment: CDR1 ENHRY and CDR2 SYGVKD. The CDR3 is 18 amino acids. The ends lost 2 bases at V and 0 bases at J; junction bases unmatched: 9. Written as DNA, the CDR3 is TGTGCCATCAGTGAGGACCCGACAGGGTCTGCAACTAATGAAAAACTGTTTTTT. Protein product: CAISEDPTGSATNEKLFF.